The 32 T cell receptor beta chains below all came from one sample that was sequenced in a study of Ad26.COV2.S vaccination and SARS-CoV-2 variants. As to treatment: roughly 20 received Ad26.COV2.S at low or high dose, single or two shots; about 5 received placebo; per-sample allocation not given. On day 63 after the first injection, vaccine and placebo recipients gave samples. Clones were read by immunoSEQ multiplex PCR, and TCRdb kept only the in-frame ones, dropping some. The repertoire has about 680,000 clones, 80% to 90% of them found once; the top ten carry approximately 1.5%. The material was peripheral blood, obtained in a trial of Ad26.COV2.S vaccine versus placebo. The receptors here all came from a person between 18 and 59 years old who received the Ad26.COV2.S COVID-19 vaccine or a placebo.

The J gene is TRBJ2-7, the V gene TRBV19, with D possibly matching TRBD2 (5 bases). Germline V gives CDR1 LNHDA, CDR2 SQIVND (reference sequence). CDR3 length equals 14 residues. Between the trimmed V and J ends, which lost 2 bases and 2 bases, there was a span of 10 bases. The CDR3 sequence: CASSIPGSTYEQYF. In DNA, the CDR3 is TGTGCCAGTAGTATACCGGGGTCCACCTACGAGCAGTACTTC.

This clone was counted once. The chain joins TRBV6-5 to TRBJ1-2; D uncertain. V dropped 0 bases and J dropped 4 bases, with 12 bases sitting between them. The CDR3 consists of 15 residues. CDR1 and CDR2 (germline): MNHEY, SVGAGI. The CDR3 DNA reads as TGTGCCAGCAGTTACTCGAGACTAGGGAGCTATGGCTACACCTTC. Protein sequence: CASSYSRLGSYGYTF.

The rearrangement uses TRBV2 and TRBJ2-3, with 7 bases matching TRBD2. V lost 6 bases to trimming and J lost 5 bases; unmatched junction nucleotides: 11. Germline V gives CDR1 SNHLY, CDR2 FYNNEI. There are 15 residues in the CDR3. The CDR3 sequence: CASRQRWSGVDTQYF. In DNA, the CDR3 is TGTGCCAGCAGGCAGCGGTGGAGCGGGGTAGATACGCAGTATTTT.

This chain connects TRBV10-3 to TRBJ2-5; 9 bases align to TRBD2. The V and J ends lost 11 bases and 4 bases, in that order; junction bases with no gene match: 11. This CDR3 has 14 amino acids. Germline V gives CDR1 ENHRY, CDR2 SYGVKD. The CDR3: CAVASGTSLETQYF. The CDR3 coding sequence is TGTGCCGTAGCTAGCGGGACGAGTTTAGAGACCCAGTACTTC.

The V gene is TRBV7-9, the J gene TRBJ2-3; 13 bases line up with TRBD2. Germline-derived CDR1 and CDR2 are SEHNR and FQNEAQ (reference sequence). The trim removed 5 bases at V and 2 bases at J, leaving 16 bases unmatched. This CDR3 comprises 20 residues. The DNA of the CDR3 is TGTGCCAGCAGCAACCGACTAGCGGGGGGCCTATATTCATCCACAGATACGCAGTATTTT. This encodes CASSNRLAGGLYSSTDTQYF.

This sequence joins TRBV6-5 and TRBJ2-3, with D perhaps matching TRBD1 (6 bases). This CDR3 is built from 14 residues. Germline CDR1 is MNHEY and CDR2 is SVGAGI. V gave up 9 bases and J gave up 2 bases, with 15 bases separating them. In nucleotides, the CDR3 is TGTGCCAGTTGTTCAGGGGCCGTCACAGATACGCAGTATTTT. Translating it yields CASCSGAVTDTQYF.

This clone appeared a single time. The chain joins TRBV5-6 to TRBJ2-1; D is uncertain. V was shortened by 4 bases and J by 8 bases, with 13 bases between the two germline ends. CDR3 length: 13 amino acids. CDR1 SGHDT and CDR2 YYEEEE come from the germline V gene. CDR3 amino acids: CASSLNDWDEQFF. The CDR3 nucleotides are TGTGCCAGCAGCCTCAACGACTGGGATGAGCAGTTCTTC.

The chain is built from TRBV5-8 and TRBJ2-2; 7 nucleotides line up with TRBD1. The junction had 10 bases not matched to a gene; V was cut back by 3 bases and J by 8 bases. The CDR3 extends over 15 amino acids. CDR1 and CDR2 from the germline V gene are SGHTS and YDEGEE. The DNA of the CDR3 is TGTGCCAGCAGCTGGGAACAGGGGAGACCAGGGGAGCTGTTTTTT. It yields the protein CASSWEQGRPGELFF.

The chain is built from TRBV4-3 and TRBJ2-7, with a weak D call TRBD1 (5 bases). V was shortened by 1 base and J by 4 bases, with 8 bases between the two germline ends. This CDR3 region has 13 residues. The germline CDR1 and CDR2 sequences are LGHNA and YSLEER. The CDR3 reads CASSQGQFYEQYF. In DNA form, the CDR3 reads TGCGCCAGCAGCCAAGGACAGTTTTACGAGCAGTACTTC.

V is TRBV5-1 and J is TRBJ2-7; D uncertain. This CDR3 is 11 amino acids long. The V gene's germline CDR1 is SGHRS and CDR2 YFSETQ. V was pared by 5 bases and J by 5 bases, with 8 bases between. CDR3 nucleotide sequence: TGCGCCAGCAGGCTTTGGAACGAGCAGTACTTC. It yields the protein CASRLWNEQYF.

This chain links TRBV27 with TRBJ2-1; no reliable D call. The germline gives CDR1 MNHEY, CDR2 SMNVEV (reference sequence). The CDR3 totals 15 residues. Trimming cost V 4 bases and J 4 bases, with 14 bases left between them. Here the CDR3 reads CASSSPPLPYNEQFF. CDR3 in DNA: TGTGCCAGCAGTTCTCCGCCCCTACCTTACAATGAGCAGTTCTTC.

This chain joins TRBV6-6 and TRBJ2-3, with unresolved D. From germline, CDR1 is MNHNY and CDR2 SVGAGI (reference sequence). Between the trimmed V and J ends, which lost 5 bases and 6 bases, there was a span of 6 bases. The CDR3 totals 11 residues. The CDR3 DNA reads as TGTGCCAGCAGTCCCTTGGATACGCAGTATTTT. This codes for CASSPLDTQYF.

CDR3 loop: CASSLRGVATNEKLFF. The CDR3 coding sequence is TGTGCCAGCAGCTTAAGGGGGGTAGCGACTAATGAAAAACTGTTTTTT. The chain uses TRBV7-9 and TRBJ1-4; perhaps TRBD1 as D (6 bases). The CDR3 length is 16 residues. The germline V gene encodes CDR1 SEHNR and CDR2 FQNEAQ (reference sequence). Trimming removed 2 bases from V and 2 bases from J, with 12 bases in between.

The V call is TRBV7-3, the J call TRBJ1-3; D gene uncertain. Trimming took 5 bases from V and 0 from J, leaving 14 bases between them. Germline assignment: CDR1 SGHTA and CDR2 FQGTGA. This CDR3 is built from 16 residues. CDR3 sequence reads: CASSPHGTLSGNTIYF. In DNA, the CDR3 is TGTGCCAGCAGCCCCCACGGTACGCTCTCTGGAAACACCATATATTTT.

This clone was counted a few times. J is TRBJ2-7 and V is TRBV19; 10 bases align to TRBD1. CDR1 is LNHDA, CDR2 SQIVND, per germline (reference sequence). There are 13 residues in the CDR3. With V trimmed by 11 bases and J by 3 bases, 7 bases remained unmatched. The DNA for the CDR3 is TGTGCCGCAAGTCGGACAGGGGGCTACGAGCAGTACTTC. Amino acid sequence: CAASRTGGYEQYF.

CDR3 region: CASSRGLGGDTQYF. CDR3 bases: TGTGCCAGTTCCCGGGGACTAGGAGGCGATACGCAGTATTTT. The chain recombines TRBV7-6 with TRBJ2-3, with 8 bases matching TRBD2. This CDR3 is 14 amino acids long. The V segment lost 9 bases and the J segment 6 bases; nucleotides outside the gene matches: 11. Looked up from germline, CDR1 is SGHVS and CDR2 is FNYEAQ. The full variable domain, with the rest looked up from reference TRBV7-6 and TRBJ2-3, is GAGVSQSPRYKVTKRGQDVALRCDPISGHVSLYWYRQALGQGPEFLTYFNYEAQQDKSGLPNDRFSAERPEGSISTLTIQRTEQRDSAMYRCASSRGLGGDTQYFGPGTRLTVL.

DNA of the CDR3: TGCGCCAGCAGCCCGACAGGGGGTAACACCGGGGAGCTGTTTTTT. It translates to CASSPTGGNTGELFF. J is TRBJ2-2 and V is TRBV5-1, with 9 bases lining up with TRBD1. V was pared by 4 bases and J by 2 bases, with 3 bases of the junction left unmatched. Germline V gives CDR1 SGHRS, CDR2 YFSETQ. The CDR3 is 15 residues long.

The chain links TRBV5-1 to TRBJ2-3; 10 bases align to TRBD1. The CDR3 length is 16 residues. The V gene's germline CDR1 is SGHRS and CDR2 YFSETQ. V lost 0 bases, J lost 1 base, and 2 bases stayed unmatched. The CDR3: CASSLDGTGGTDTQYF. CDR3 nucleotides: TGCGCCAGCAGCTTGGATGGGACAGGGGGCACAGATACGCAGTATTTT.

The chain combines TRBV5-1 with TRBJ2-7; D unresolved. In germline, CDR1 is SGHRS, CDR2 YFSETQ. Deletions cut 1 base from V and 0 bases from J, with 17 bases between. CDR3 length: 17 residues. The CDR3 bases are TGCGCCAGCAGCTTGAATCTCCGGCCCTCCTCCTCCTACGAGCAGTACTTC. It codes for CASSLNLRPSSSYEQYF.

This chain uses TRBV4-3 with TRBJ1-5, with D perhaps TRBD1 (6 bases). The CDR3 sequence is 15 residues long. Between the trimmed V and J ends, which lost 0 bases and 4 bases, there was a span of 10 bases. CDR1 LGHNA and CDR2 YSLEER come from the germline V gene. The CDR3, as DNA: TGCGCCAGCAGCCAAGATATGCAGGGGAATCAGCCCCAGCATTTT. It specifies CASSQDMQGNQPQHF.

The CDR3 nucleotides read TGTGCCAGCAGTGAACAAGCGGGAGGGTGGAATGAGCAGTTCTTC. Translating gives CASSEQAGGWNEQFF. The V call is TRBV2, the J call TRBJ2-1; 10 nucleotides agree with TRBD2. With V trimmed by 2 bases and J by 7 bases, 5 bases remained unmatched. This CDR3 is 15 amino acids long. The germline CDR1 and CDR2 sequences are SNHLY and FYNNEI.

The chain couples TRBV7-9 to TRBJ2-5, with 10 nucleotides matching TRBD1. CDR1 and CDR2 (germline): SEHNR, FQNEAQ (reference sequence). The CDR3 length is 19 residues. Losses at the gene ends were 5 bases for V and 1 base for J; bases not matched to a gene: 16. The CDR3 sequence is CASSRTGTGVIVGQETQYF. The CDR3 coding sequence is TGTGCCAGCAGCAGAACCGGGACAGGGGTAATAGTTGGCCAAGAGACCCAGTACTTC.

The chain combines TRBV9 with TRBJ2-3; TRBD1 might be the D (5 bases). Trimming removed 0 bases at V and 2 bases at J, with 10 bases between. The length of the CDR3 is 15 residues. Germline loops: CDR1 SGDLS, CDR2 YYNGEE. Here the CDR3 DNA reads TGTGCCAGCAGCGTAGGGGCAGGGCTCACAGATACGCAGTATTTT. This sequence encodes CASSVGAGLTDTQYF.

The chain links TRBV6-5 to TRBJ1-5; D not certain. The CDR3 sequence is 15 residues long. The germline V gene has CDR1 MNHEY and CDR2 SVGAGI. The ends were cut back, 0 bases at V and 7 bases at J, with 13 bases in the middle. Here the CDR3 reads CASSYSRGSGQPQHF. CDR3 coding DNA: TGTGCCAGCAGTTACTCGAGAGGGTCTGGGCAGCCCCAGCATTTT.

This sequence joins TRBV11-3 and TRBJ2-3, with D uncertain. The germline CDR1 and CDR2 sequences are SGHNT and YENEEA. V shed 3 bases and J shed 2 bases, with 12 bases lying between them. This CDR3 has 15 amino acids. CDR3 coding DNA: TGTGCCAGCAGCTTTCGTGCCTCGCACACAGATACGCAGTATTTT. Protein: CASSFRASHTDTQYF.

In this sample, this clone turned up a few times. The chain is built from TRBV5-5 and TRBJ2-7; 8 nucleotides match TRBD2. This CDR3 has 14 residues. Trimming removed 0 bases from V and 3 bases from J; junction bases left unmatched: 2. Germline V CDR1 and CDR2: SGHKS, YYEKEE (reference sequence). The CDR3: CASSLGAGGYEQYF. In nucleotides, the CDR3 is TGTGCCAGCAGCTTGGGGGCGGGAGGCTACGAGCAGTACTTC.

The chain couples TRBV11-2 to TRBJ1-6; D gene ambiguous. Looked up from germline, CDR1 is SGHAT and CDR2 is FQNNGV. V shed 5 bases and J shed 0 bases, with 14 bases lying between them. The CDR3 loop spans 17 amino acids. The CDR3, as DNA: TGTGCCAGCAGCCGCGAGTTGTTGAGCTCCTATAATTCACCCCTCCACTTT. Translated, it gives CASSRELLSSYNSPLHF.

This chain links TRBV25-1 with TRBJ2-5; D uncertain. The CDR3 runs 13 residues. The V and J ends lost 3 bases and 5 bases respectively, with 10 bases between them. Germline V gene lookup returns CDR1 MGHDK and CDR2 SYGVNS. CDR3 in DNA: TGTGCCAGCAGTGAGGTTCCCAGGGAGACCCAGTACTTC. It encodes CASSEVPRETQYF.

The gene calls are TRBV30 and TRBJ1-5, with D perhaps matching TRBD1 (5 bases). Trimming shortened V by 1 base and J by 1 base, and 8 bases separated the two germline ends. The CDR3 covers 14 residues. Germline CDR1 and CDR2: GTSNPN and SVGIG (reference sequence). For the CDR3, the DNA is TGTGCCTGGAGTGCTGGGGCGAGCAATCAGCCCCAGCATTTT. Its protein is CAWSAGASNQPQHF. Supplemented by reference TRBV30 and TRBJ1-5, the full variable domain reads SQTIHQWPATLVQPVGSPLSLECTVEGTSNPNLYWYRQAAGRGLQLLFYSVGIGQISSEVPQNLSASRPQDRQFILSSKKLLLSDSGFYLCAWSAGASNQPQHFGDGTRLSIL.

Written as DNA, the CDR3 is TGTGCAAGTCGCTTAGTAAAGGAGGGCCTAGTACACGAGCAGTACTTC. Encoded protein: CASRLVKEGLVHEQYF. This sequence joins TRBV12-2 and TRBJ2-7; the D segment call TRBD2 is taken from the table without a DNA check. TRBV12-2 is a pseudogene. The CDR3 spans 16 residues.

This rearrangement joins TRBV30 to TRBJ1-3; D is unclear. This CDR3 region has 15 residues. Germline V gene sequence: CDR1 GTSNPN, CDR2 SVGIG (reference sequence). The V end was cut by 1 base, the J end by 6 bases, with 16 bases between. CDR3 sequence: CAWSAETGAENTIYF. The CDR3 DNA sequence: TGTGCCTGGAGTGCCGAGACGGGAGCGGAAAACACCATATATTTT.

This clone was seen once. The CDR3 spells CASSSDRVGEKLFF. As DNA, the CDR3 is TGTGCCAGCAGTTCGGACAGGGTGGGGGAAAAACTGTTTTTT. The chain recombines TRBV6-5 with TRBJ1-4, with 8 nucleotides matching TRBD1. CDR1 and CDR2 (germline): MNHEY, SVGAGI. With V trimmed by 4 bases and J by 8 bases, 6 bases remained unmatched. The CDR3 loop spans 14 amino acids.